Below, 20 T cell receptor beta chains from the same sample are listed, as sequenced in a study of blood T cell repertoires in COVID-19. Only in-frame clones appear in the TCRdb table, and some are missing; sequencing was by immunoSEQ multiplex PCR. The table shows hundreds of thousands of clones, with approximately 80% occurring only once. The specimen sequenced was peripheral blood. The receptors shown here come from a human donor in a cohort sampled during active COVID-19.

The chain joins TRBV7-3 to TRBJ2-2; 10 bases are a match to TRBD2. The CDR3 runs to 20 residues. V lost 0 bases and J lost 1; bases outside the gene matches: 11. CDR1 is SGHTA and CDR2 is FQGTGA in the germline V gene. As DNA, the CDR3 is TGTGCCAGCAGCTTAACGAGTTGGCTAGCGGGAGCGAAGAACACCGGGGAGCTGTTTTTT. Translated: CASSLTSWLAGAKNTGELFF.

The CDR3: CASSQVPASTEAFF. Here the CDR3 DNA reads TGTGCCAGCAGCCAAGTTCCAGCGAGCACTGAAGCTTTCTTT. The chain couples TRBV3-1 (or the pseudogene TRBV3-2) to TRBJ1-1; no reliable D call. The germline CDR1 and CDR2 sequences are LGHDT and YNNKEL (reference sequence). CDR3 size: 14 residues. Trimming pared 1 base from V and 4 bases from J, leaving 10 bases between.

The chain is built from TRBV24-1 and TRBJ1-3; D uncertain. CDR1 and CDR2 (germline): KGHDR, SFDVKD. The CDR3 contains 17 residues. V was pared by 0 bases and J by 2 bases, with 13 bases between. The CDR3 bases are TGTGCCACCAGTGATTTGCGGGGTGGCCCCCCTGGAAACACCATATATTTT. Amino acid sequence: CATSDLRGGPPGNTIYF.

This chain links TRBV27 with TRBJ2-4; perhaps TRBD1 as D (5 bases). This CDR3 has 14 residues. From germline, CDR1 is MNHEY and CDR2 SMNVEV (reference sequence). Trimming left V 6 bases short and J 0 bases short, with 9 bases between. The CDR3 DNA sequence: TGTGCCAGCAGCAACAGGCTAGCCAAAAACATTCAGTACTTC. It codes for CASSNRLAKNIQYF.

The J gene is TRBJ2-6, the V gene TRBV7-9; 10 nucleotides line up with TRBD2. J was trimmed by 0 bases and V by 6 bases; bases with no gene match: 11. The CDR3 has 19 residues. Germline V gene sequence: CDR1 SEHNR, CDR2 FQNEAQ (reference sequence). The CDR3 DNA reads as TGTGCCAGCAGTTCATTCGGGACTAGCGTTCGCTCTGGGGCCAACGTCCTGACTTTC. Encoded protein: CASSSFGTSVRSGANVLTF. Drawing the rest from reference TRBV7-9 and TRBJ2-6, the complete variable domain is DTGVSQNPRHKITKRGQNVTFRCDPISEHNRLYWYRQTLGQGPEFLTYFQNEAQLEKSRLLSDRFSAERPKGSFSTLEIQRTEQGDSAMYLCASSSFGTSVRSGANVLTFGAGSRLTVL.

This clone showed up just a few times. V usage is TRBV6-1 and J usage is TRBJ2-3, with TRBD1 as a possible D gene (5 bases). In germline, CDR1 is MNHNS, CDR2 SASEGT. There are 16 residues in the CDR3. Trimming took off 2 bases at V and 0 bases at J, with 12 bases between the two ends. The CDR3 here is CASSEPQGGSTDTQYF. Here the CDR3 DNA reads TGTGCCAGCAGTGAACCCCAGGGTGGCAGCACAGATACGCAGTATTTT.

The J gene is TRBJ2-3, the V gene TRBV27; D unresolved. The CDR3 length is 12 residues. V lost 4 bases, J lost 2 bases, and 4 bases lay in between. In germline, CDR1 is MNHEY, CDR2 SMNVEV (reference sequence). The CDR3 sequence: CASSSHTDTQYF. CDR3 DNA sequence: TGTGCCAGCAGTTCACACACAGATACGCAGTATTTT.

The table lists this clone with a count of one. The chain recombines TRBV6-5 with TRBJ1-5; D unclear. The CDR3 is 14 amino acids. Trimming left V 7 bases short and J 0 bases short, with 10 bases between. Germline values: CDR1 MNHEY, CDR2 SVGAGI. CDR3 protein: CASTKNYSNQPQHF. CDR3 DNA: TGTGCCAGCACGAAGAACTATAGCAATCAGCCCCAGCATTTT.

The chain carries TRBV19 and TRBJ1-2; 7 positions match TRBD1. Germline CDR1 and CDR2: LNHDA and SQIVND (reference sequence). J lost 2 bases, V lost 5 bases, and 8 bases had no gene match. This CDR3 spans 15 amino acids. The CDR3 here is CASSLQTGMNYGYTF. DNA for the CDR3: TGTGCCAGTAGTCTCCAGACAGGGATGAACTATGGCTACACCTTC.

This sequence joins TRBV6-5 and TRBJ1-6; D gene uncertain. Per germline, CDR1 MNHEY and CDR2 SVGAGI. The CDR3 consists of 14 residues. V lost 2 bases and J lost 9, with 11 bases in between. As DNA, the CDR3 is TGTGCCAGCAGTTACGGCGGGGTCGGTTCACCCCTCCACTTT. Translation gives CASSYGGVGSPLHF.

V and J are TRBV19 and TRBJ1-2, with 9 bases identical to TRBD1. Germline trimming cut 5 bases from V and 8 bases from J; bases unmatched to any gene: 12. Germline V CDR1 and CDR2: LNHDA, SQIVND (reference sequence). The CDR3 is 15 residues long. The DNA for the CDR3 is TGTGCCAGTAGTCTCGGACAGGGGCGGAGTGGCGGCTACACCTTC. This sequence encodes CASSLGQGRSGGYTF.

This chain connects TRBV6-1 to TRBJ2-2, with 11 nucleotides matching TRBD2. Germline trimming cut 0 bases from V and 6 bases from J; bases unmatched to any gene: 6. Germline V gene data show CDR1 as MNHNS and CDR2 as SASEGT. The CDR3 contains 17 residues. The CDR3 DNA follows: TGTGCCAGCAGTGAAGCGTTATTTAGCGGGAGGGCCGGGGAGCTGTTTTTT. Its translation: CASSEALFSGRAGELFF.

V usage is TRBV5-1 and J usage is TRBJ2-1; tentative D call: TRBD2 (7 bases). Germline V gene data show CDR1 as SGHRS and CDR2 as YFSETQ. Trimming removed 4 bases at V and 5 bases at J, with 13 bases between. CDR3 length equals 14 residues. CDR3 residues: CASSPGDYNNEQFF. The CDR3 coding sequence is TGCGCCAGCAGCCCAGGGGACTACAACAATGAGCAGTTCTTC.

The gene calls are TRBV9 and TRBJ2-5; no clear D gene. The CDR3 has 13 residues. V gave up 2 bases and J gave up 0 bases, with 5 bases separating them. The germline gives CDR1 SGDLS, CDR2 YYNGEE. The CDR3 bases are TGTGCCAGCAGCGTGCGGTACCAAGAGACCCAGTACTTC. Protein product: CASSVRYQETQYF.

CDR3 bases: TGCGCCAGCAGTGAACAGGGGCCTACGCAGTATTTT. Translated, it gives CASSEQGPTQYF. The chain recombines TRBV10-1 with TRBJ2-3, with 7 bases fitting TRBD1. The V and J ends lost 3 bases and 8 bases, in that order; junction bases with no gene match: 2. CDR1 WNHNN and CDR2 SYGVQD come from the germline V gene (reference sequence). The length of the CDR3 is 12 residues.

The V call is TRBV18, the J call TRBJ2-2; D call uncertain. CDR1 and CDR2 from the germline V gene are KGHSH and LQKENI. The CDR3 sequence is 13 residues long. V was trimmed by 3 bases and J by 5 bases, leaving 7 bases between them. The CDR3 spells CASSPARTGELFF. The DNA for the CDR3 is TGTGCCAGCTCACCTGCTAGGACCGGGGAGCTGTTTTTT.

This clone was seen more than once but under ten times. The chain recombines TRBV5-6 with TRBJ1-2; D gene ambiguous. V was shortened by 4 bases and J by 5 bases, with 15 bases between the two germline ends. CDR1 is SGHDT, CDR2 YYEEEE, per germline. The length of the CDR3 is 14 residues. The CDR3 region is CASSLEASAYGYTF. CDR3 nucleotide sequence: TGTGCCAGCAGCCTGGAAGCCAGCGCTTATGGCTACACCTTC.

The rearrangement joins TRBV5-1 to TRBJ2-7; the match to TRBD1 covers 9 bases. Germline values: CDR1 SGHRS, CDR2 YFSETQ. V shed 4 bases and J 7 bases; nucleotides not matched to a gene: 12. CDR3 length: 15 amino acids. The CDR3 protein is CASSAGTGSPGEQYF. The CDR3 DNA reads as TGCGCCAGCAGCGCCGGGACAGGGTCCCCTGGGGAGCAGTACTTC.

This chain joins TRBV11-2 and TRBJ1-1, with TRBD1 matching 7 bases. This CDR3 spans 15 amino acids. V lost 4 bases to trimming and J lost 0 bases; unmatched junction nucleotides: 5. Germline values: CDR1 SGHAT, CDR2 FQNNGV. Here the CDR3 DNA reads TGTGCCAGCAGCTCCAGGGGGACGGTGAACACTGAAGCTTTCTTT. It codes for CASSSRGTVNTEAFF.

This chain links TRBV2 with TRBJ2-7; 7 nucleotides match TRBD2. The CDR3 runs 14 residues. CDR1 and CDR2 from the germline V gene are SNHLY and FYNNEI. V lost 6 bases, J lost 4 bases, and 9 bases stayed unmatched. The DNA for the CDR3 is TGTGCCAGCAGACAAAGCGGGATACCATACGAGCAGTACTTC. It encodes CASRQSGIPYEQYF.